Given below is one T cell receptor (beta chain) in context. This entry comes from a study of CD8 T cells in Susac syndrome. The RNA, roughly 0.45 to 1 ug, was put through reverse transcription using random hexamers. Amplification of TCR beta CDR3 used immunoSEQ multiplex PCR across 54 Vbeta and 13 Jbeta. MiXCR, applied by TCRdb to the immunoSEQ multiplex PCR reads, yields one record per CDR3 protein. The sample lists roughly 180,000 distinct CDR3 sequences, about 94% occurring once. The study used healthy donors as controls matched for age and sex. CDR3 length equals 18 residues. The V and J ends lost 4 bases and 6 bases, in that order; junction bases with no gene match: 17. Germline V gives CDR1 MDHEN, CDR2 SYDVKM.

The receptor was isolated from a human donor in good health. The sample was CD4+ T cells from PBMCs. This chain connects TRBV28 to TRBJ2-2, with TRBD1 matching 7 bases. CDR3 sequence: CASSWGSRQGVRAGELFF. The DNA for the CDR3 is TGTGCCAGCAGTTGGGGGTCAAGGCAGGGGGTTCGTGCCGGGGAGCTGTTTTTT.